The next 20 T cell receptor beta chains were all read from a single sample in a study of blood T cell repertoires in COVID-19. This table comes from immunoSEQ multiplex PCR, and its TCRdb copy is limited to in-frame clones, with some not included. The sample has about 190,000 clones, roughly 80% seen once. The source material was peripheral blood. Receptors were obtained from a woman aged 60 to 75 with COVID-19, enrolled during active disease.

The J gene is TRBJ1-1, the V gene TRBV19, with no clear D. Germline CDR1 LNHDA, CDR2 SQIVND (reference sequence). Trimming left V 3 bases short and J 4 bases short, with 21 bases between. The CDR3 extends over 17 amino acids. The CDR3 loop is CASSIPIKTKSGTEAFF. CDR3 sequence (DNA): TGTGCCAGTAGTATCCCTATTAAAACTAAGAGTGGCACTGAAGCTTTCTTT.

There are a few counts of this clone. CDR3 amino acids: CASSFRGGNTEAFF. DNA for the CDR3: TGTGCCAGCAGTTTTAGGGGTGGGAACACTGAAGCTTTCTTT. The chain uses TRBV6-2 or TRBV6-3 and TRBJ1-1, with a weak D call TRBD1 (5 bases). The germline CDR1 and CDR2 sequences are MNHEY and SVGEGT. The CDR3 contains 14 residues. V lost 4 bases and J 1 base, leaving 10 bases between the germline ends.

The rearrangement uses TRBV7-3 and TRBJ2-1; 8 nucleotides agree with TRBD2. There are 15 residues in the CDR3. V gave up 3 bases and J gave up 7 bases; unmatched junction bases: 8. CDR1 and CDR2 from the germline V gene are SGHTA and FQGTGA. The DNA for the CDR3 is TGTGCCAGCAGCTTTCTAGCGGGTGAAGGGAATGAGCAGTTCTTC. Encoded protein: CASSFLAGEGNEQFF.

This clone has only one observation. V gene TRBV11-2 combines with J gene TRBJ1-1; 7 bases match TRBD1. The CDR3 length is 10 residues. The junction had 2 bases not matched to a gene; V was cut back by 8 bases and J by 8 bases. CDR1 SGHAT and CDR2 FQNNGV come from the germline V gene. DNA for the CDR3: TGTGCCAGCGGACAGGTAGAAGCTTTCTTT. It codes for CASGQVEAFF.

The chain joins TRBV2 to TRBJ2-3; 10 bases match TRBD2. The CDR3 is 16 amino acids. In germline, CDR1 is SNHLY, CDR2 FYNNEI. V lost 5 bases and J lost 0; bases outside the gene matches: 5. The CDR3 DNA reads as TGTGCCAGCAGTCCCCGGACTAGCGGTAGCACAGATACGCAGTATTTT. Its protein is CASSPRTSGSTDTQYF.

There are a few counts of this clone. The CDR3 coding sequence is TGTGCCAGTAGTGTGGGGACAGGTCGATCCTATAGCAATCAGCCCCAGCATTTT. It specifies CASSVGTGRSYSNQPQHF. The J gene is TRBJ1-5, the V gene TRBV19, with 8 bases lining up with TRBD1. Per germline, CDR1 LNHDA and CDR2 SQIVND (reference sequence). Germline trimming cut 5 bases from V and 0 bases from J; bases unmatched to any gene: 12. This CDR3 comprises 18 residues.

The chain joins TRBV14 to TRBJ1-1; no clear D gene. CDR1 SGHDN and CDR2 FVKESK come from the germline V gene. The CDR3 totals 16 residues. The germline V and J ends were trimmed by 1 base and 4 bases, with 16 bases remaining between them. Written as DNA, the CDR3 is TGTGCCAGCAGCCAAGCTCGCCGTCCCGGTGGCACTGAAGCTTTCTTT. It translates to CASSQARRPGGTEAFF.

The chain has TRBV6-2 or TRBV6-3 and TRBJ2-1; D is possibly TRBD2 (6 bases). V lost 6 bases and J 4 bases, leaving 10 bases between the germline ends. CDR1 is MNHEY, CDR2 SVGEGT, per germline. The CDR3 is 13 residues long. CDR3: CASSSGLYNEQFF. In DNA form, the CDR3 reads TGTGCCAGCAGCTCGGGACTTTACAATGAGCAGTTCTTC.

The chain is built from TRBV27 and TRBJ2-3, with 8 positions matching TRBD1. The CDR3 is 14 residues long. Germline assignment: CDR1 MNHEY and CDR2 SMNVEV (reference sequence). J gave up 1 base and V 6 bases, and 3 bases lay outside the gene matches. The CDR3 spells CASSRQGRTDTQYF. CDR3 in DNA: TGTGCCAGCAGCCGACAGGGGCGCACAGATACGCAGTATTTT.

This sequence joins TRBV5-1 and TRBJ2-2; tentative D call: TRBD2 (6 bases). The germline V and J ends were trimmed by 5 bases and 2 bases, with 19 bases remaining between them. This CDR3 is 17 amino acids long. Germline V gene data show CDR1 as SGHRS and CDR2 as YFSETQ. Written as DNA, the CDR3 is TGCGCCAGCAGTAGAGCTCTCGGCGGGGTAAACACCGGGGAGCTGTTTTTT. Translated, it gives CASSRALGGVNTGELFF. The complete variable domain, with remaining parts taken from reference TRBV5-1 and TRBJ2-2, reads KAGVTQTPRYLIKTRGQQVTLSCSPISGHRSVSWYQQTPGQGLQFLFEYFSETQRNKGNFPGRFSGRQFSNSRSEMNVSTLELGDSALYLCASSRALGGVNTGELFFGEGSRLTVL.

This sequence joins TRBV5-1 and TRBJ2-2, with 8 bases matching TRBD1. The CDR3 runs to 16 residues. J was trimmed by 4 bases and V by 1 base; bases with no gene match: 6. Germline-derived CDR1 and CDR2 are SGHRS and YFSETQ. This CDR3 reads CASSLTGQGGTGELFF. In DNA, the CDR3 is TGCGCCAGCAGCTTGACCGGACAGGGAGGCACCGGGGAGCTGTTTTTT.

The CDR3 DNA reads as TGTGCCAGCAGCCTAAGGAGGGGCGAGCAGTACTTC. Its translation is CASSLRRGEQYF. The rearrangement uses TRBV6-5 and TRBJ2-7; D may be TRBD2 (6 bases). Deletions cut 6 bases from V and 6 bases from J, with 12 bases between. This CDR3 comprises 12 residues. Germline V CDR1 and CDR2: MNHEY, SVGAGI.

The chain couples TRBV5-4 to TRBJ2-1, with D maybe TRBD1 (5 bases). Germline V gene data show CDR1 as SGHNT and CDR2 as YYREEE (reference sequence). The V end lost 4 bases, the J end lost 2 bases, and 13 bases lay between the germline ends. This CDR3 is built from 15 residues. In DNA form, the CDR3 reads TGTGCCAGCAGCCCTACCTGGGGCACCTACAATGAGCAGTTCTTC. Translation gives CASSPTWGTYNEQFF.

The table lists this clone with a few counts. This rearrangement joins TRBV30 to TRBJ2-7; 9 bases fit TRBD2. This CDR3 contains 15 residues. Trimming took 0 bases from V and 5 from J; bases not matched to a gene: 8. Germline loops: CDR1 GTSNPN, CDR2 SVGIG (reference sequence). CDR3 nucleotide sequence: TGTGCCTGGAGTGTGACTAGCGGTTTGAGGAACGAGCAGTACTTC. Amino acids: CAWSVTSGLRNEQYF.

The rearrangement links TRBV11-2 to TRBJ2-7; D perhaps matches TRBD2 (5 bases). Germline V gene sequence: CDR1 SGHAT, CDR2 FQNNGV. V gave up 2 bases and J gave up 0 bases, with 14 bases separating them. This CDR3 contains 16 residues. The CDR3 DNA sequence: TGTGCCAGCAGCTTAATGTCGGTGGGAGACTCCTACGAGCAGTACTTC. Residues: CASSLMSVGDSYEQYF.

The chain couples TRBV7-9 to TRBJ1-5; the D gene is possibly TRBD1 (6 bases). Germline V gene lookup returns CDR1 SEHNR and CDR2 FQNEAQ (reference sequence). There are 14 residues in the CDR3. V dropped 5 bases and J dropped 5 bases, with 13 bases sitting between them. CDR3 residues: CASSTTGIDQPQHF. The CDR3 bases are TGTGCCAGCAGCACAACAGGGATCGATCAGCCCCAGCATTTT.

The chain has TRBV20-1 and TRBJ2-7; no reliable D call. Germline CDR1 DFQATT, CDR2 SNEGSKA (reference sequence). There are 11 residues in the CDR3. V gave up 3 bases and J gave up 2 bases, with 5 bases separating them. The CDR3: CSARRAYEQYV. The CDR3 DNA follows: TGCAGTGCTAGGAGAGCCTACGAGCAGTACGTC.

The chain joins TRBV5-5 to TRBJ1-3; D may be TRBD1 (6 bases). Germline V gene data show CDR1 as SGHKS and CDR2 as YYEKEE (reference sequence). With 0 bases removed from V and 2 bases from J, the gap between germline ends came to 9 bases. The CDR3 totals 15 residues. CDR3 protein: CASSLEGEPGNTIYF. The CDR3 region has the DNA TGTGCCAGCAGCTTGGAGGGGGAACCTGGAAACACCATATATTTT.

The chain recombines TRBV28 with TRBJ1-3, with 7 bases matching TRBD1. V trimming: 3 bases; J trimming: 3 bases; junction bases outside the gene matches: 5. This CDR3 has 15 residues. CDR1 and CDR2 from the germline V gene are MDHEN and SYDVKM. CDR3 protein: CASSFDRVVGNTIYF. The CDR3 nucleotides read TGTGCCAGCAGTTTTGACAGGGTGGTTGGAAACACCATATATTTT.

Here the CDR3 reads CASGRGTRGDTQYF. CDR3 nucleotides: TGTGCCAGCGGGCGGGGAACGCGGGGAGATACGCAGTATTTT. The V and J genes are TRBV2 and TRBJ2-3; maybe TRBD2 (6 bases). The V gene lost 8 bases and the J gene lost 5 bases, with 17 bases spanning the gap. Germline V gene sequence: CDR1 SNHLY, CDR2 FYNNEI. The CDR3 loop spans 14 amino acids.